The clone carrying this T cell receptor (beta chain) has only one observation. Antigen unknown. This sample was included in a study of cytomegalovirus exposure and HLA in healthy donors. General study results and limits: The study had only CMV serostatus as immune exposure information.

Germline values: CDR1 SGHKS, CDR2 YYEKEE (reference sequence). Deletions cut 0 bases from V and 6 bases from J, with 17 bases between. This CDR3 contains 16 residues. 60 Vbeta and 13 Jbeta primers were used in PCR. This table comes from immunoSEQ multiplex PCR, and its TCRdb copy is limited to in-frame clones, with some not included. Altogether roughly 170,000 clones are present, less than 90% being singletons, with the ten largest covering around 0.96%. The clonotype comes from a man younger than 40 in good health and CMV-seronegative. Sequenced: PBMCs. The chain is built from TRBV5-5 and TRBJ2-3; D gene uncertain. As DNA, the CDR3 is TGTGCCAGCAGCTTGGGACTTTATGGCAACCTGGATACGCAGTATTTT. Protein product: CASSLGLYGNLDTQYF.